The present entry profiles one T cell receptor beta chain with its context. The antigen is not known. TCRdb ran MiXCR on the RT-PCR reads and lists one entry per CDR3 protein. This table holds 450,000 to 700,000 distinct CDR3 sequences, around 15% found once. This entry belongs to a study of response to subunit inactivated influenza vaccine. General study findings and limits: Each seasonal influenza vaccination, the authors suggested, recruits few new T cells.

The CDR3 sequence is 18 residues long. The germline gives CDR1 SGHAT, CDR2 FQNNGV. V was shortened by 0 bases and J by 3 bases, with 17 bases between the two germline ends. The TCR originated in a man between 45 and 60 years old who received an inactivated influenza vaccine. The V and J genes are TRBV11-2 and TRBJ2-2, with D possibly being TRBD1 (6 bases). Here the sequenced sample was PBMCs from blood, taken approximately 12 days after vaccination. The CDR3 nucleotides read TGTGCCAGCAGCTTAGACCCAGTCGGTCAGGGGTACACCGGGGAGCTGTTTTTT. Residues: CASSLDPVGQGYTGELFF.